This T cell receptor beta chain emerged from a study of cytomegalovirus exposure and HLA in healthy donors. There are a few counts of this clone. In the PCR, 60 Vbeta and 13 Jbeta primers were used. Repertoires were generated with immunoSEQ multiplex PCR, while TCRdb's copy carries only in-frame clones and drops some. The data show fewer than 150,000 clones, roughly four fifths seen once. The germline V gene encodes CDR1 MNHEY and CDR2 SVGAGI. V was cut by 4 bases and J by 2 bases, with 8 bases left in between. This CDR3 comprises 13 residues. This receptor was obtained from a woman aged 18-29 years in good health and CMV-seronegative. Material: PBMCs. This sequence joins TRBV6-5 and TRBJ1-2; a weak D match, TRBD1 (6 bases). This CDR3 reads CASSWTENYGYTF. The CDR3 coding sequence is TGTGCCAGCAGTTGGACAGAAAACTATGGCTACACCTTC.